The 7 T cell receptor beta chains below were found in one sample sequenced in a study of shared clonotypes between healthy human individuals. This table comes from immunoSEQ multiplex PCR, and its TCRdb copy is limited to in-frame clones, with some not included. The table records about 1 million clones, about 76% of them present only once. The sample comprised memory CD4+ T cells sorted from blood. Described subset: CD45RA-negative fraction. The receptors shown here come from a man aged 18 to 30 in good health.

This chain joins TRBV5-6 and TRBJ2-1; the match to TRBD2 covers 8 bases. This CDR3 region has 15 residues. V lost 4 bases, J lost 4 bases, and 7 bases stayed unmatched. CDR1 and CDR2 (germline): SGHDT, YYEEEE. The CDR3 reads CASSILAEKYNEQFF. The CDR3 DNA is TGTGCCAGCAGCATACTAGCGGAGAAATACAATGAGCAGTTCTTC. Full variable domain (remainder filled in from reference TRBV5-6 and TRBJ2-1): DAGVTQSPTHLIKTRGQQVTLRCSPKSGHDTVSWYQQALGQGPQFIFQYYEEEERQRGNFPDRFSGHQFPNYSSELNVNALLLGDSALYLCASSILAEKYNEQFFGPGTRLTVL.

CDR3 sequence: CASSLEGDSAYEQYF. CDR3 nucleotides: TGCGCCAGCAGCTTGGAGGGGGATTCAGCCTACGAGCAGTACTTC. The V and J genes are TRBV5-1 and TRBJ2-7, with D perhaps matching TRBD1 (6 bases). Trimming cost V 0 bases and J 2 bases, with 12 bases left between them. The CDR3 consists of 15 residues. The V gene's germline CDR1 is SGHRS and CDR2 YFSETQ.

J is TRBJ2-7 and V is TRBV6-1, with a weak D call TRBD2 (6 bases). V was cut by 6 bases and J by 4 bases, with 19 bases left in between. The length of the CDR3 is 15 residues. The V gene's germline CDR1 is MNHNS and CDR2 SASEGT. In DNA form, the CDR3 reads TGTGCCAGCAGCGCCCTGCGGCGGGAAGTTTACGAGCAGTACTTC. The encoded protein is CASSALRREVYEQYF.

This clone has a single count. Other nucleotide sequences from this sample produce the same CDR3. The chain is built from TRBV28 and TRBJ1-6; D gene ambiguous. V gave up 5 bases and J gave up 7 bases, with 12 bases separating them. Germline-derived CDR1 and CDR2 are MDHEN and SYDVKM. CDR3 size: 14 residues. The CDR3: CASSRGRGNSPLHF. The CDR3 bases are TGTGCCAGCAGTCGCGGACGGGGAAATTCACCCCTCCACTTT.

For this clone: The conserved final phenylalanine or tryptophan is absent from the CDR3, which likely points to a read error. The CDR3 DNA reads TGTGCCAGCAGATCCACAGGGGGGAATTCACCCCTCCACCTT. The encoded protein is CASRSTGGNSPLHL. The chain couples TRBV28 to TRBJ1-6; 8 bases map to TRBD1. Germline V gene data show CDR1 as MDHEN and CDR2 as SYDVKM. The trim removed 6 bases at V and 7 bases at J, leaving 5 bases unmatched. The CDR3 is 14 residues long.

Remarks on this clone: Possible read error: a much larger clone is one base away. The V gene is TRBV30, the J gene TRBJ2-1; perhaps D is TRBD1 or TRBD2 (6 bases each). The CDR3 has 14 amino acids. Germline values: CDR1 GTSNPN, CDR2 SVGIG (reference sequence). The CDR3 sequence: CARRDISSYNEQFF. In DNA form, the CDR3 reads TGTGCCCGGAGGGACATCAGCTCCTACAATGAGCAGTTCTTC.

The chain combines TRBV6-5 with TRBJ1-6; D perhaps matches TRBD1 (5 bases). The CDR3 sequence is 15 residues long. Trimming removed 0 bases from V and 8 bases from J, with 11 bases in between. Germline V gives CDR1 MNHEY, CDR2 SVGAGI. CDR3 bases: TGTGCCAGCAGTTACTCTACCGGGGGTTATTCACCCCTCCACTTT. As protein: CASSYSTGGYSPLHF.